What follows is one T cell receptor beta chain and its context. Its cognate antigen is unknown. The sample originates from a study of cytomegalovirus exposure and HLA in healthy donors. PCR employed 60 Vbeta and 13 Jbeta primers. The repertoire was sequenced with immunoSEQ multiplex PCR; TCRdb's copy has only in-frame clones and lacks some. The repertoire consists of some 100,000 clones, with around three quarters occurring once and the leading ten covering roughly 3.5%. Study-level results: In a later analysis, V- and J-gene trimming of beta chains associated with a DCLRE1C missense variant, replicated independently. Many donors shared some public TCRs, even though most TCR sequences were rare. When analyzed later, the rates of TCR association showed variation by HLA locus, with DRB1 the most and HLA-C the fewest.

Germline CDR1 SNHLY, CDR2 FYNNEI. Between the trimmed V and J ends, which lost 8 bases and 3 bases, there was a span of 13 bases. CDR3 length: 14 residues. Input material: PBMCs. This receptor was identified in a male donor in good health and CMV-seropositive. This sequence joins TRBV2 and TRBJ2-2; D may be TRBD1 (6 bases). The CDR3 region has the DNA TGTGCCAGCGGAACAGGGACGGACACCGGGGAGCTGTTTTTT. Protein: CASGTGTDTGELFF.